These T cell receptor beta chains were read from a single sample in a study of CD8 T cells in Susac syndrome. TCRdb re-called the immunoSEQ multiplex PCR reads through MiXCR, storing one row per CDR3 protein. The table records under 110,000 distinct CDR3 sequences, roughly 95% of them present only once. The specimen sequenced was CD8+ T cells from PBMCs. The receptors here all came from a human donor with Susac syndrome. Both conserved end residues are part of each CDR3. A D gene is named only where the DNA matches it firmly. Where a row states a size, it is once, few, many or the class of an expanded clone; other rows omit it.

j_call	clone_size	v_call	d_call	cdr3_length	cdr3_aa	cdr3_nt
TRBJ1-2	-	TRBV20-1	TRBD1	13	CSALGTGLYGYTF	TGCAGTGCACTCGGGACAGGGCTCTATGGCTACACCTTC
TRBJ1-6	-	TRBV9	-	14	CASSQCRGMPPLHF	TGTGCCAGCAGCCAGTGTCGGGGAATGCCACCCCTCCACTTT
TRBJ2-5	few	TRBV7-2	-	13	CASSLGGLETQYF	TGTGCCAGCAGCTTAGGGGGTTTGGAGACCCAGTACTTC
TRBJ2-1	-	TRBV2	TRBD2	15	CASGERGGTYNEQFF	TGTGCCAGCGGGGAGCGGGGGGGGACTTACAATGAGCAGTTCTTC
TRBJ2-7	-	TRBV9	TRBD1	14	CASSVEGGPYEQYF	TGTGCCAGCAGCGTAGAAGGGGGCCCCTACGAGCAGTACTTC
TRBJ1-4	-	TRBV15	TRBD1	15	CATFLPGQRGEKLFF	TGTGCCACTTTTTTGCCGGGACAGCGGGGGGAAAAACTGTTTTTT
TRBJ2-3	-	TRBV3-1	-	16	CASSHPAGSSTDTQYF	TGTGCCAGCAGCCATCCTGCGGGGTCTAGCACAGATACGCAGTATTTT
TRBJ1-2	-	TRBV5-4	-	14	CASISERVGDGYTF	TGTGCCAGCATCTCGGAGAGGGTAGGGGATGGCTACACCTTC
TRBJ1-1	-	TRBV7-9	-	14	CASSWDTVNTEAFF	TGTGCCAGCAGCTGGGACACGGTGAACACTGAAGCTTTCTTT
TRBJ1-2	-	TRBV11-2	-	13	CASSLSPNYGYTF	TGTGCCAGCAGCTTGTCCCCGAACTATGGCTACACCTTC
TRBJ1-2	-	TRBV12-3/TRBV12-4	TRBD1	13	CASSFITGGSYTF	TGTGCCAGCAGTTTTATAACAGGGGGAAGCTACACCTTC
TRBJ2-4	once	TRBV12-3/TRBV12-4	-	18	CASSVRVDAAAAKNIQYF	TGTGCCAGCAGTGTCAGGGTGGATGCGGCTGCGGCCAAAAACATTCAGTACTTC
TRBJ2-1	-	TRBV5-4	TRBD2	16	CASSHVGAGNYNEQFF	TGTGCCAGCAGCCACGTGGGAGCGGGGAACTACAATGAGCAGTTCTTC
TRBJ2-7	-	TRBV20-1	-	13	CSARVMSSYEQYF	TGCAGTGCTAGAGTTATGAGCTCCTACGAGCAGTACTTC
TRBJ1-2	-	TRBV20-1	TRBD1	15	CSARDPDREVYGYTF	TGCAGTGCTAGAGATCCCGACAGGGAGGTCTATGGCTACACCTTC
TRBJ2-2	-	TRBV5-1	-	13	CASSPPATGELFF	TGCGCCAGCAGCCCGCCGGCCACCGGGGAGCTGTTTTTT
TRBJ2-3	-	TRBV7-2	TRBD2	16	CASSLESGASTDTQYF	TGTGCCAGCAGCTTAGAGAGCGGGGCTAGCACAGATACGCAGTATTTT
TRBJ1-1	-	TRBV11-2	-	11	CASSDNTEAFF	TGTGCCAGCAGCGATAACACTGAAGCTTTCTTT
TRBJ1-5	-	TRBV23-1	-	16	CASSPEGYRNCQPQHF	TGCGCCAGCAGCCCAGAGGGATATAGGAATTGTCAGCCCCAGCATTTT
TRBJ2-5	-	TRBV7-9	-	14	CASSYLNGEETQYF	TGTGCCAGCAGCTACCTAAACGGGGAAGAGACCCAGTACTTC
TRBJ2-5	-	TRBV6-6	TRBD1	14	CASRTGTAQETQYF	TGTGCCAGCAGAACCGGGACAGCACAAGAGACCCAGTACTTC
TRBJ1-5	-	TRBV12-3/TRBV12-4	-	12	CASRSGNQPQHF	TGTGCCAGCAGAAGCGGAAATCAGCCCCAGCATTTT
TRBJ2-3	once	TRBV12-3/TRBV12-4	-	16	CASSLVPFGNTDTQYF	TGTGCCAGCAGTTTAGTTCCATTTGGGAACACAGATACGCAGTATTTT
TRBJ2-7	-	TRBV25-1	-	13	CASSESWSYEQYF	TGTGCCAGCAGTGAATCGTGGTCCTACGAGCAGTACTTC
TRBJ1-6	-	TRBV9	TRBD1	13	CASSDTGDSPLHF	TGTGCCAGCAGCGATACAGGGGATTCACCCCTCCACTTT
TRBJ1-1	-	TRBV12-5	-	13	CASGLEGLTEAFF	TGTGCTAGTGGTTTGGAGGGGTTGACTGAAGCTTTCTTT
TRBJ2-2	-	TRBV6-5	-	14	CASSYSAGTGELFF	TGTGCCAGCAGTTACTCGGCTGGGACCGGGGAGCTGTTTTTT
TRBJ2-2	-	TRBV7-7	-	14	CASSSTTNTGELFF	TGTGCCAGCAGCTCGACAACGAACACCGGGGAGCTGTTTTTT
TRBJ2-7	-	TRBV27	-	13	CASSMRMPYEQYF	TGTGCCAGCAGTATGCGTATGCCCTACGAGCAGTACTTC
TRBJ2-7	once	TRBV4-3	TRBD1	15	CASSQDGDSSYEQYF	TGCGCCAGCAGCCAAGACGGGGACAGCTCCTACGAGCAGTACTTC
TRBJ2-3	-	TRBV7-3	-	14	CASSLPPFTDTQYF	TGTGCCAGCAGCTTACCACCCTTCACAGATACGCAGTATTTT
TRBJ2-3	-	TRBV11-3	TRBD2	15	CASSISGGDTDTQYF	TGTGCCAGCAGCATTAGCGGGGGGGACACAGATACGCAGTATTTT
TRBJ2-7	-	TRBV3-1	TRBD2	23	CASSHPHPRLAGFKPLALYEQYF	TGTGCCAGCAGCCACCCACACCCTCGACTAGCGGGCTTTAAGCCCTTAGCTTTATACGAGCAGTACTTC
TRBJ2-5	-	TRBV6-5	-	13	CASSYSGTSTQYF	TGTGCCAGCAGTTACTCGGGAACTAGTACCCAGTACTTC
TRBJ2-7	-	TRBV27	TRBD1	13	CASKPGQRNEQYF	TGTGCCAGCAAACCGGGACAGCGAAACGAGCAGTACTTC
TRBJ2-3	-	TRBV29-1	-	13	CSGRAGPADTQYF	TGCAGCGGGCGCGCTGGCCCGGCAGATACGCAGTATTTT
TRBJ2-7	-	TRBV6-6	-	14	CASSYRTESYEQYF	TGTGCCAGCAGTTACCGGACAGAAAGCTACGAGCAGTACTTC
TRBJ2-7	once	TRBV19	-	13	CASSTPGQYEQYF	TGTGCCAGTAGTACCCCTGGGCAGTACGAGCAGTACTTC
TRBJ1-1	once	TRBV6-2/TRBV6-3	-	15	CASSYSPRLNTEAFF	TGTGCCAGCAGTTACTCCCCCAGGTTGAACACTGAAGCTTTCTTT
TRBJ2-7	-	TRBV7-8	TRBD1	17	CASSSSLGTGIDYEQYF	TGTGCCAGCAGCTCTAGTCTAGGGACAGGGATTGACTACGAGCAGTACTTC
TRBJ2-3	-	TRBV20-1	-	15	CSARVVFSSTDTQYF	TGCAGTGCTAGAGTCGTGTTTTCTAGCACAGATACGCAGTATTTT
TRBJ1-1	-	TRBV6-6	TRBD1	14	CASSQGGMNTEAFF	TGTGCCAGCAGTCAGGGGGGAATGAACACTGAAGCTTTCTTT
TRBJ2-3	-	TRBV9	-	14	CASSVDQGGDTQYF	TGTGCCAGCAGCGTAGATCAGGGCGGGGATACGCAGTATTTT
TRBJ2-5	-	TRBV7-2	-	16	CASSLVGVSRGETQYF	TGTGCCAGCAGCTTAGTGGGTGTATCCCGTGGGGAGACCCAGTACTTC
TRBJ1-2	-	TRBV20-1	TRBD1	14	CSARVFDREAGYTF	TGCAGTGCTAGAGTCTTTGACAGGGAGGCCGGCTACACCTTC
TRBJ2-1	-	TRBV29-1	TRBD2	13	CSVGLAGGWEQFF	TGCAGCGTTGGACTAGCGGGGGGCTGGGAGCAGTTCTTC
TRBJ2-3	-	TRBV7-3	-	14	CASSLGFSTDTQYF	TGTGCCAGCAGCTTGGGCTTTAGCACAGATACGCAGTATTTT
TRBJ2-7	-	TRBV20-1	-	11	CSARNYYEQYF	TGCAGTGCCCGGAATTACTACGAGCAGTACTTC
TRBJ1-2	-	TRBV12-3/TRBV12-4	-	15	CASSLTGGRNYGYTF	TGTGCCAGCAGTTTAACGGGGGGGCGGAACTATGGCTACACCTTC
TRBJ2-7	once	TRBV29-1	-	13	CSVADGAQYEQYF	TGCAGCGTTGCCGACGGGGCCCAATACGAGCAGTACTTC
TRBJ2-7	-	TRBV7-9	-	12	CASSPGVGEQYF	TGTGCCAGCAGCCCAGGGGTAGGAGAGCAGTACTTC